A selection of T cell receptor beta chains follows, all from one sample in a study of control samples from healthy donors and cancer patients. The table came from immunoSEQ multiplex PCR; TCRdb's copy has only in-frame clones and leaves some out. The sample records around 200,000 clones, 91% being singletons. What was sequenced was blood. The receptors come from a woman aged 25 to 45 in good health. The CDR3 runs from the conserved cysteine through the conserved F or W. A D gene is named only where the DNA matches it firmly. Expanded clones get a size class; other rows say once, few or many, or leave the size out.

clone size,V gene,D gene,J gene,CDR3 DNA,CDR3 protein
once,TRBV5-6,-,TRBJ2-2,TGTGCCAGCAGCTTGGGGTGGGACCCCGGGGAGCTGTTTTTT,CASSLGWDPGELFF
-,TRBV5-8,-,TRBJ2-3,TGTGCCAGCAGCCTACCAGGGCCCGGCACAGATACGCAGTATTTT,CASSLPGPGTDTQYF
-,TRBV7-9,-,TRBJ1-5,TGTGCCAGCAGCTTAGATAGGGATCAGCCCCAGCATTTT,CASSLDRDQPQHF
-,TRBV7-9,-,TRBJ1-1,TGTGCCAGCAGCTTAGGTTCAGGAGAAGCTTTCTTT,CASSLGSGEAFF
-,TRBV12-3/TRBV12-4,-,TRBJ2-1,TGTGCCAGCAGACGGGACGGGCCTGAGCAGTTCTTC,CASRRDGPEQFF
-,TRBV18,-,TRBJ1-5,TGTGCCAGCTCACCAGGGGGAGTGAGCAATCAGCCCCAGCATTTT,CASSPGGVSNQPQHF
-,TRBV5-4,-,TRBJ2-2,TGTGCCAGCAGCTTGCGGACGAACACCGGGGAGCTGTTTTTT,CASSLRTNTGELFF
-,TRBV5-6,TRBD1,TRBJ1-2,TGTGCCAGCAGCCTGCTAGCCCGACAGGGGTTAGATGGCTACACCTTC,CASSLLARQGLDGYTF
-,TRBV5-1,TRBD2,TRBJ2-2,TGCGCCAGCAGCTGGACTAGCGGGAGCCCGAACACCGGGGAGCTGTTTTTT,CASSWTSGSPNTGELFF
-,TRBV11-3,-,TRBJ1-4,TGTGCCAGCAGCTTAGGGTTAATGGGTGCAACTAATGAAAAACTGTTTTTT,CASSLGLMGATNEKLFF
-,TRBV6-2/TRBV6-3,-,TRBJ2-7,TGTGCCAGCAGTTACGGGGGAGACTCCTACGAGCAGTACTTC,CASSYGGDSYEQYF
-,TRBV3-1/TRBV3-2,-,TRBJ1-1,TGTGCCAGCAATACCCAGCTGAACACTGAAGCTTTCTTT,CASNTQLNTEAFF
-,TRBV9,-,TRBJ2-2,TGTGCCAGCAGCGGGGGGCACGCGAACACCGGGGAGCTGTTTTTT,CASSGGHANTGELFF
-,TRBV19,-,TRBJ1-2,TGTGCCAGTAGTACCATAGTCTCGACTAACTATGGCTACACCTTC,CASSTIVSTNYGYTF
-,TRBV6-4,TRBD1,TRBJ1-2,TGTGCCAGCAGCCCGGGACAGAACTATGGCTACACCTTC,CASSPGQNYGYTF
-,TRBV25-1,TRBD2,TRBJ2-3,TGTGCCAGCAGTCCAGCCGGGACTAGCGGGGGGGCAGATACGCAGTATTTT,CASSPAGTSGGADTQYF
-,TRBV5-4,TRBD1,TRBJ1-1,TGTGCCAGCAGCTTGGGGGGACAGGGTGACACTGAAGCTTTCTTT,CASSLGGQGDTEAFF
-,TRBV19,-,TRBJ1-1,TGTGCCAGTAGTATCAGGCAGAACACTGAAGCTTTCTTT,CASSIRQNTEAFF
few,TRBV10-1,TRBD1,TRBJ2-2,TGCGCCAGCAGTGAATCAGGGGGCGCGGGCGGGGAGCTGTTTTTT,CASSESGGAGGELFF
-,TRBV7-3,TRBD1,TRBJ1-1,TGTGCCAGCAGTAACCTCCAGGGGGATGAAGCTTTCTTT,CASSNLQGDEAFF
-,TRBV18,-,TRBJ1-4,TGTGCCAGCTCACCAGGGTTAAGGGAAAAACTGTTTTTT,CASSPGLREKLFF
-,TRBV23-1,-,TRBJ1-5,TGCGCCAGCAGTCAATCGCAGGGGCCCCAGCCCCAGCATTTT,CASSQSQGPQPQHF
few,TRBV4-3,-,TRBJ1-2,TGCGCCAGCAGCCAAGGACAGACCTCTAACTATGGCTACACCTTC,CASSQGQTSNYGYTF
-,TRBV4-2,TRBD2,TRBJ2-1,TGTGCCAGCAGCGATCGCCAGCGGGGGTCAAGGAATGAGCAGTTCTTC,CASSDRQRGSRNEQFF
-,TRBV25-1,TRBD1,TRBJ1-4,TGTGCCAGCAGTCCGACAGGGGGGAGTGAAAAACTGTTTTTT,CASSPTGGSEKLFF
-,TRBV6-4,-,TRBJ1-2,TGTGCCAGCAGTGACTCGATCGGGGGCGGCTACACCTTC,CASSDSIGGGYTF
-,TRBV7-2,TRBD1,TRBJ1-6,TGTGCCAGCAGAAGGACAGGGGGCAGGGATTCACCCCTCCACTTT,CASRRTGGRDSPLHF
-,TRBV7-9,-,TRBJ2-7,TGTGCCAGCAGGTCAAATACAGGGCCCTACGAGCAGTACTTC,CASRSNTGPYEQYF
-,TRBV10-2,TRBD1,TRBJ1-1,TGCGCCAGCAGTGGACAGGGGATCACTGAAGCTTTCTTT,CASSGQGITEAFF